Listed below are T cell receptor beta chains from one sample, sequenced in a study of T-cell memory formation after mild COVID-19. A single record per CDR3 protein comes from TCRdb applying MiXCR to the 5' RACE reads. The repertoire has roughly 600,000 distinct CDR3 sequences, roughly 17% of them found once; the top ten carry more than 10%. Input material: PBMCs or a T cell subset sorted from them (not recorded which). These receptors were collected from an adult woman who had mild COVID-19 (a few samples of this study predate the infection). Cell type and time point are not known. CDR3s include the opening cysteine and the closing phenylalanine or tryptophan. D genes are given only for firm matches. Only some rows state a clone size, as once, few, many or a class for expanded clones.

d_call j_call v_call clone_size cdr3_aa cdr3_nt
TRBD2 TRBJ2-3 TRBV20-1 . CSAIRTSGRTDTQYF TGCAGTGCTATCCGGACTAGCGGACGCACAGATACGCAGTATTTT
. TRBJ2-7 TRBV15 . CATSRATRSEQYF TGTGCCACCAGCAGAGCGACGAGGAGCGAGCAGTACTTC
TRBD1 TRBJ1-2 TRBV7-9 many CASSPGGTGSPTLYGYTF TGTGCCAGCAGCCCCGGCGGGACAGGGTCTCCCACCCTCTATGGCTACACCTTC
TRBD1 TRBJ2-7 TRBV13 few CASSPRGQGSYEQYF TGTGCCAGCAGCCCAAGAGGACAGGGAAGTTACGAGCAGTACTTC
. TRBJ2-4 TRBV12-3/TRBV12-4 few CASTLTLGRQYF TGTGCCAGCACGCTCACCCTAGGGAGGCAGTACTTC
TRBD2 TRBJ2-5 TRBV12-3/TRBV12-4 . CASSPAGWLAGQETQYF TGTGCCAGCAGTCCCGCCGGTTGGCTAGCGGGGCAAGAGACCCAGTACTTC
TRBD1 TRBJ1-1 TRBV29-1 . CSVEPTGLNTEAFF TGCAGCGTTGAACCGACAGGGCTGAACACTGAAGCTTTCTTT
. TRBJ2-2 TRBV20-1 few CSAKAGAVGTGELFF TGCAGTGCTAAGGCGGGGGCGGTAGGCACCGGGGAGCTGTTTTTT
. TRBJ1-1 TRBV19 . CASSGMGHKNTEAFF TGTGCCAGTAGTGGGATGGGACACAAGAACACTGAAGCTTTCTTT
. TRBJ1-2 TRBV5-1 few CASSLDTEVGYTF TGCGCCAGCAGCTTGGATACAGAGGTCGGCTACACCTTC
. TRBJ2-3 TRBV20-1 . CSASPPRDQSTDTQYF TGCAGTGCTAGCCCTCCCAGGGATCAAAGCACAGATACGCAGTATTTT
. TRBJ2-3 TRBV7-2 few CASSLISGPLGF TGTGCCAGCAGCTTAATATCTGGACCCCTGGGTTTT
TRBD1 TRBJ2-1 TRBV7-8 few CASRRGRDWDREYNEQFF TGTGCCAGCAGAAGAGGGCGGGATTGGGACAGGGAATACAATGAGCAGTTCTTC
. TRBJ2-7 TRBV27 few CASSFIGAQGYEQYF TGTGCCAGCAGTTTTATCGGCGCGCAGGGGTACGAGCAGTACTTC
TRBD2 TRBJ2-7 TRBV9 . CASSVSGGGTYEQYF TGTGCCAGCAGCGTGTCCGGGGGGGGAACCTACGAGCAGTACTTC
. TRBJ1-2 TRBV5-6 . CASSPLGTSNYGYTF TGTGCCAGCAGCCCATTGGGGACCTCTAACTATGGCTACACCTTC
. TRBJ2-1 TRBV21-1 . CASSKLGLPPYNEQFF TGTGCCAGCAGCAAATTGGGCCTGCCCCCCTACAATGAGCAGTTCTTC
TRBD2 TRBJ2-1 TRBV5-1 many CASSPPARGGLDEQFF TGCGCCAGCAGCCCACCCGCTCGCGGGGGGCTCGATGAGCAGTTCTTC
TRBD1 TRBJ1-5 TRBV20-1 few CSASYTGTGEQPQHF TGCAGTGCTAGTTATACCGGGACAGGGGAACAGCCCCAGCATTTT
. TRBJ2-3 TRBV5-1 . CASPPDSSDTQYF TGCGCCAGCCCCCCGGACAGTTCAGATACGCAGTATTTT
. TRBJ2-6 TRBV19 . CASSADTSGANVLTF TGTGCCAGTAGTGCCGACACCTCTGGGGCCAACGTCCTGACTTTC
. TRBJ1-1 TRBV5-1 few CASNPGSLGSEAFF TGCGCCAGCAACCCAGGGTCCCTGGGTTCTGAAGCTTTCTTT
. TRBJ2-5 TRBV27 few CASSPSRWETQYF TGTGCCAGCAGTCCCTCAAGGTGGGAGACCCAGTACTTC
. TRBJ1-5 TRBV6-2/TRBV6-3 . CASTQGGVQPQHF TGTGCCAGCACCCAGGGAGGGGTCCAGCCCCAGCATTTT
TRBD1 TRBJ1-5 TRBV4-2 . CASSPPGQGNQPQHF TGTGCCAGCAGCCCTCCGGGACAGGGCAATCAGCCCCAGCATTTT
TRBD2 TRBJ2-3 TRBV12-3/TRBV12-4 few CASRSGGRTSDTQYF TGTGCCAGCAGAAGCGGGGGCCGTACTTCAGATACGCAGTATTTT
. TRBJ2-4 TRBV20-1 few CSAQPTGRDIQYF TGCAGTGCCCAGCCGACAGGGAGGGACATTCAGTACTTC
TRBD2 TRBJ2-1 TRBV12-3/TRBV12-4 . CASRTRLAGPINEQFF TGTGCCAGCAGAACTCGACTAGCGGGACCCATCAATGAGCAGTTCTTC
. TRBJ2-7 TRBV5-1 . CASSAELRTEQYF TGCGCCAGCAGCGCCGAGCTCAGGACCGAGCAGTACTTC
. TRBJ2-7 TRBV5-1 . CASSSAQGTYEQYF TGCGCCAGCAGCTCGGCCCAGGGTACCTACGAGCAGTACTTC
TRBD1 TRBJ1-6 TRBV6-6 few CASSYSPRQGDSPLHF TGTGCCAGCAGTTACTCTCCGAGACAGGGGGATTCACCCCTCCACTTT
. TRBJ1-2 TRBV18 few CASSGQRDGYTF TGTGCCAGCTCAGGACAGAGGGATGGCTACACCTTC
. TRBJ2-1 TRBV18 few CASSPPGGSSYNEQFF TGTGCCAGCTCACCACCGGGCGGTAGCTCCTACAATGAGCAGTTCTTC
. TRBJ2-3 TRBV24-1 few CATSVADTQYF TGTGCCACCAGTGTTGCAGATACGCAGTATTTT
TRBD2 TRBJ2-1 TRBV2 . CASRVTSGTYNEQFF TGTGCCAGCAGAGTTACTAGCGGGACCTACAATGAGCAGTTCTTC
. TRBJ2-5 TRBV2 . CASSERVDAETQYF TGTGCCAGCAGTGAAAGGGTCGATGCGGAGACCCAGTACTTC
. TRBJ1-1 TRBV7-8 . CASSFEQLNTEAFF TGTGCCAGCAGCTTTGAACAGCTGAACACTGAAGCTTTCTTT
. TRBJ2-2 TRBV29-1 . CSVQGYTGELFF TGCAGCGTTCAGGGGTACACCGGGGAGCTGTTTTTT
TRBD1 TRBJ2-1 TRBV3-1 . CASSQERGRNVFF TGTGCCAGCAGCCAAGAAAGGGGGCGCAACGTTTTCTTC
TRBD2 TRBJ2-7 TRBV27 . CASSLLAGAGHEQYF TGTGCCAGCAGTCTACTAGCGGGGGCTGGCCACGAGCAGTACTTC
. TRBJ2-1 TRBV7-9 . CASSQSPDQRTYNEQFF TGTGCCAGCAGCCAATCCCCAGATCAGCGGACATACAATGAGCAGTTCTTC
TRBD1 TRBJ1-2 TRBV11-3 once CASSLVRDSYGYTF TGTGCCAGCAGCTTAGTCCGGGACAGCTATGGCTACACCTTC
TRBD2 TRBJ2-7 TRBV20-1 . CSARELPGLSAHTYEQYF TGCAGTGCTAGAGAACTCCCGGGACTATCAGCACATACCTACGAGCAGTACTTC
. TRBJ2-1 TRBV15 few CATRLDHYSYNEQFF TGTGCCACCAGATTGGATCATTACTCCTACAATGAGCAGTTCTTC
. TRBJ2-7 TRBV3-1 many CASSQDMGEQYF TGTGCCAGCAGCCAAGATATGGGCGAGCAGTACTTC
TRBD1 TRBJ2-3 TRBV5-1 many CASSLAGQGTDTQYF TGCGCCAGCAGCTTGGCCGGACAGGGCACAGATACGCAGTATTTT
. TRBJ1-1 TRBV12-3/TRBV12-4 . CASRPSGSLNTEAFF TGTGCCAGCAGACCAAGTGGGTCTCTGAACACTGAAGCTTTCTTT
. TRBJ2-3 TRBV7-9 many CASSPHLSTDTQYF TGTGCCAGCAGCCCGCACCTTAGCACAGATACGCAGTATTTT
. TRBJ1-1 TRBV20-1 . CSARGQAGETEAFF TGCAGTGCTAGGGGCCAGGCAGGGGAAACTGAAGCTTTCTTT
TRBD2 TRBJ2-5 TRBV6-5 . CASTPGVAGVEETQYF TGTGCCAGCACCCCCGGGGTGGCGGGAGTCGAGGAGACCCAGTACTTC
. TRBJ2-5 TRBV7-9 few CASGTGKETQYF TGTGCAAGCGGTACGGGGAAAGAGACCCAGTACTTC
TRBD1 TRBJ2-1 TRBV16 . CASSTGTGGINEQFF TGTGCCAGCAGCACAGGGACAGGGGGTATCAATGAGCAGTTCTTC
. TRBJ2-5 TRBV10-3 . CATQGGLQETQYF TGTGCCACCCAAGGCGGGCTCCAAGAGACCCAGTACTTC